The clone carrying this TCR beta chain was counted once. What it recognizes is unknown. The data were taken from a study of cytomegalovirus exposure and HLA in healthy donors. Unrecorded immune exposure was likely among donors, who were nominally healthy when sampled. Notes on the study in general: Researchers catalogued about 150 TCR beta chains as cytomegalovirus-associated.

PCR involved 60 Vbeta and 13 Jbeta primers. Sequencing used immunoSEQ multiplex PCR; TCRdb keeps in-frame clones, though not all of them. The table shows 150,000 to 200,000 clones, with about 77% occurring only once. Sequenced material: PBMCs. The clonotype comes from a woman in her twenties or thirties in good health and CMV-seropositive.

The CDR3 DNA sequence: TGTGCCACCAGCACTTCCGGGACAGGATATAGCAATCAGCCCCAGCATTTT. It yields the protein CATSTSGTGYSNQPQHF. The chain employs TRBV15 and TRBJ1-5, with TRBD1 matching 8 bases. The germline gives CDR1 LNHNV, CDR2 YYDKDF (reference sequence). The length of the CDR3 is 17 residues. V gave up 4 bases and J gave up 0 bases; unmatched junction bases: 8.